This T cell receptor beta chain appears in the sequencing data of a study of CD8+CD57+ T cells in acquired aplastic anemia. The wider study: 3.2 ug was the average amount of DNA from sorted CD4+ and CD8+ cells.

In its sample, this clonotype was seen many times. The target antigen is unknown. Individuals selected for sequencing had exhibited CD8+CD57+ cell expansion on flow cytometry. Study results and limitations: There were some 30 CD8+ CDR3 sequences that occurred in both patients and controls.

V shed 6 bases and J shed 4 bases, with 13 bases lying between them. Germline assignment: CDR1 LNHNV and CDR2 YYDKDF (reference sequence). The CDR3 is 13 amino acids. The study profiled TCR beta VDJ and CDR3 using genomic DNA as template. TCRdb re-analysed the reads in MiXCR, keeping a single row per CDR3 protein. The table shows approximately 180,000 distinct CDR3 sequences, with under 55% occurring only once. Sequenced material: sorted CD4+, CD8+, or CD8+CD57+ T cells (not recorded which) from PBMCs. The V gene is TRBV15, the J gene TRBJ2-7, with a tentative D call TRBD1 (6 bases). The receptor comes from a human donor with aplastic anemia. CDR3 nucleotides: TGTGCCACCAGGAAGGGGGTTGGGTACGAGCAGTACTTC. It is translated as CATRKGVGYEQYF.